This TCR beta chain was observed in a study of cytomegalovirus exposure and HLA in healthy donors. A multiplex PCR was run with 60 Vbeta primers and 13 Jbeta primers. TCRdb's table, derived via immunoSEQ multiplex PCR, lists solely in-frame clones and lacks some. The sample holds about 130,000 clones; 60% to 85% are singletons and the top ten take under 2%. Germline loops: CDR1 SGHVS, CDR2 FNYEAQ. The CDR3 has 15 residues. This clonotype originated in a female donor in good health and CMV-seropositive. Specimen: PBMCs. This sequence joins TRBV7-6 and TRBJ2-5, with D perhaps matching TRBD1 (6 bases). This CDR3 reads CSGAKGAGPQETQYF. In DNA form, the CDR3 reads TGTTCAGGGGCAAAAGGGGCAGGACCACAAGAGACCCAGTACTTC.